One sample yielded the 26 T cell receptor beta chains listed below, sequenced in a study of OX40 agonist ivuxolimab in advanced cancers. The method was immunoSEQ multiplex PCR; TCRdb's version includes in-frame clones alone and lacks a portion of them. The repertoire holds 55,000 to 70,000 clones, about 84% seen once, with around 2.7% in the top ten. Sequencing was performed on CD4+ or CD8+ T cells sorted from blood, taken in a trial of the OX40 agonist ivuxolimab. These receptors were obtained from an adult with an advanced solid tumor such as melanoma, head and neck, liver or kidney cancer.

The genes are TRBV19 and TRBJ2-5; 8 bases map to TRBD1. With V trimmed by 7 bases and J by 4 bases, 11 bases remained unmatched. Germline lookup yields CDR1 LNHDA and CDR2 SQIVND (reference sequence). The CDR3 is 15 amino acids. This CDR3 is CASTPSGQGLETQYF. The CDR3 bases are TGTGCCAGTACTCCTTCCGGACAGGGATTAGAGACCCAGTACTTC.

The rearrangement links TRBV28 to TRBJ2-7, with D perhaps TRBD1 (6 bases). Trimming took 6 bases from V and 1 from J, leaving 13 bases between them. The V gene's germline CDR1 is MDHEN and CDR2 SYDVKM. This CDR3 has 14 residues. Written as DNA, the CDR3 is TGTGCCAGCAGGGCGACAGGTACATCCTACGAGCAGTACTTC. Its protein product is CASRATGTSYEQYF.

The V gene is TRBV11-3, the J gene TRBJ2-1; the D is unclear. Trimming removed 5 bases from V and 0 bases from J, with 8 bases in between. From germline, CDR1 is SGHNT and CDR2 YENEEA. This CDR3 contains 14 residues. The CDR3 here is CASSLTTSYNEQFF. The CDR3 DNA sequence: TGTGCCAGCAGCCTCACTACCTCCTACAATGAGCAGTTCTTC.

The CDR3 loop reads CASSSQGFGELFF. In DNA form, the CDR3 reads TGTGCCAGCAGCTCACAGGGGTTCGGGGAGCTGTTTTTT. The chain uses TRBV7-3 and TRBJ2-2, with 7 nucleotides matching TRBD1. Germline CDR1 is SGHTA and CDR2 is FQGTGA. The CDR3 contains 13 residues. V was clipped by 4 bases and J by 7 bases; unmatched bases: 3.

The rearrangement uses TRBV5-1 and TRBJ1-1; TRBD1 might be the D (5 bases). V was shortened by 0 bases and J by 6 bases, with 15 bases between the two germline ends. Per the germline V gene, CDR1 is SGHRS and CDR2 is YFSETQ. This CDR3 region has 15 residues. The CDR3 sequence: CASSLVGGVSSEAFF. CDR3 DNA: TGCGCCAGCAGCTTGGTCGGGGGTGTCAGTTCTGAAGCTTTCTTT.

The chain links TRBV28 to TRBJ1-2; a weak D match, TRBD1 (5 bases). There are 13 residues in the CDR3. The V gene's germline CDR1 is MDHEN and CDR2 SYDVKM. Trimming stripped 3 bases from V and 4 bases from J, with 9 bases between. The CDR3 sequence: CASSLRQGYGYTF. CDR3 in DNA: TGTGCCAGCAGTTTGAGGCAGGGCTATGGCTACACCTTC.

This clone came up once. This chain connects TRBV11-3 to TRBJ2-1; 7 nucleotides agree with TRBD2. There are 16 residues in the CDR3. Germline CDR1 reads SGHNT; CDR2 reads YENEEA. The junction had 16 bases not matched to a gene; V was cut back by 6 bases and J by 8 bases. CDR3: CASSPGLGVRSDEQFF. For the CDR3, the DNA is TGTGCCAGCAGTCCCGGACTAGGGGTTCGGTCGGATGAGCAGTTCTTC.

CDR3 sequence: CASSVPGAGGTIYF. CDR3 nucleotides: TGTGCCAGCAGCGTGCCGGGCGCCGGGGGCACCATATATTTT. This chain uses TRBV7-2 with TRBJ1-3; weak D call: TRBD1 (5 bases). V lost 5 bases and J lost 9, with 17 bases in between. This CDR3 comprises 14 residues. Germline values: CDR1 SGHTA, CDR2 FQGNSA.

V and J are TRBV7-9 and TRBJ2-2, with 7 bases matching TRBD2. This CDR3 region has 16 residues. Germline CDR1 reads SEHNR; CDR2 reads FQNEAQ (reference sequence). With V trimmed by 1 base and J by 1 base, 3 bases remained unmatched. CDR3: CASSLVPGGNTGELFF. CDR3 coding DNA: TGTGCCAGCAGCTTAGTCCCGGGGGGGAACACCGGGGAGCTGTTTTTT.

The V and J genes are TRBV15 and TRBJ1-3; D is possibly TRBD1 (6 bases). Trimming took off 5 bases at V and 5 bases at J, with 10 bases between the two ends. Germline lookup yields CDR1 LNHNV and CDR2 YYDKDF (reference sequence). This CDR3 contains 13 residues. The chain's CDR3 is CATSSGDRNTIYF. CDR3 nucleotides: TGTGCCACCAGCTCAGGGGATCGAAACACCATATATTTT.

The genes are TRBV28 and TRBJ1-5; D perhaps matches TRBD1 (5 bases). Trimming removed 10 bases at V and 0 bases at J, with 13 bases between. The CDR3 is 14 amino acids. Looked up from germline, CDR1 is MDHEN and CDR2 is SYDVKM. The CDR3 DNA follows: TGTGCCATAAGGGGCCCGAATAGCAATCAGCCCCAGCATTTT. The encoded protein is CAIRGPNSNQPQHF.

This chain connects TRBV4-1 to TRBJ2-7; 7 bases match TRBD1. With 0 bases clipped from V and 10 bases from J, the junction kept 6 bases outside the gene matches. The CDR3 is made up of 13 amino acids. The germline V gene has CDR1 MGHRA and CDR2 YSYEKL. DNA for the CDR3: TGCGCCAGCAGCCAAGATAGTAGGACAGGACAGTACTTC. Translation: CASSQDSRTGQYF.

The V and J genes are TRBV28 and TRBJ2-7; 7 bases fit TRBD1. Per the germline V gene, CDR1 is MDHEN and CDR2 is SYDVKM. This CDR3 contains 12 residues. V shed 3 bases and J 8 bases; nucleotides not matched to a gene: 4. This CDR3 is CASSFTGAQQYF. CDR3 in DNA: TGTGCCAGCAGTTTCACAGGGGCCCAGCAGTACTTC.

This chain links TRBV7-2 with TRBJ2-7; D not certain. The CDR3 sequence is 14 residues long. Trimming took 0 bases from V and 0 from J, leaving 6 bases between them. CDR1 is SGHTA and CDR2 is FQGNSA in the germline V gene. The CDR3 coding sequence is TGTGCCAGCAGCTTAGCAGGGCTCTCCTACGAGCAGTACTTC. Its translation: CASSLAGLSYEQYF.

The rearrangement links TRBV5-1 to TRBJ2-5; D call uncertain. Germline V lookup: CDR1 SGHRS, CDR2 YFSETQ. The CDR3 is 14 amino acids. Trimming left V 0 bases short and J 1 base short, with 7 bases between. As DNA, the CDR3 is TGCGCCAGCAGCTTGGTATCAGCCCAAGAGACCCAGTACTTC. Translated, it gives CASSLVSAQETQYF.

This clone was counted once. This rearrangement joins TRBV7-2 to TRBJ2-2; maybe TRBD1 (6 bases). The CDR3 has 16 amino acids. Germline V gives CDR1 SGHTA, CDR2 FQGNSA. Trimming stripped 5 bases from V and 8 bases from J, with 21 bases between. The CDR3 loop reads CASSQLLAGVGGELFF. The DNA of the CDR3 is TGTGCCAGCAGCCAACTCCTGGCAGGGGTCGGAGGGGAGCTGTTTTTT.

This clone appeared a few times. CDR3 region: CASISVSSYNEQFF. Written as DNA, the CDR3 is TGTGCCAGCATCTCCGTCAGCTCCTACAATGAGCAGTTCTTC. The chain has TRBV28 and TRBJ2-1; D unclear. CDR1 and CDR2 (germline): MDHEN, SYDVKM. This CDR3 spans 14 amino acids. V shed 7 bases and J shed 0 bases, with 10 bases lying between them.

The chain recombines TRBV7-2 with TRBJ2-5, with 7 nucleotides matching TRBD2. The length of the CDR3 is 14 residues. Trimming took 2 bases from V and 1 from J; bases not matched to a gene: 1. The V gene's germline CDR1 is SGHTA and CDR2 FQGNSA. CDR3 coding DNA: TGTGCCAGCAGCTTAAGCGGGGCCCAAGAGACCCAGTACTTC. Translation gives CASSLSGAQETQYF.

The chain employs TRBV5-1 and TRBJ2-7; D ambiguous. The germline V and J ends were trimmed by 3 bases and 4 bases, with 5 bases remaining between them. Germline-derived CDR1 and CDR2 are SGHRS and YFSETQ. This CDR3 region has 11 residues. CDR3 in amino acids: CASSSSYEQYF. CDR3 nucleotide sequence: TGCGCCAGCAGCTCCTCTTACGAGCAGTACTTC.

The rearrangement joins TRBV6-5 to TRBJ2-3; 11 bases agree with TRBD1. CDR1 is MNHEY and CDR2 is SVGAGI in the germline V gene. The CDR3 loop spans 15 amino acids. Germline trimming cut 6 bases from V and 8 bases from J; bases unmatched to any gene: 10. The CDR3: CASRAPGTGGGTQYF. Here the CDR3 DNA reads TGTGCCAGCAGGGCTCCCGGGACAGGGGGTGGTACGCAGTATTTT.

The V gene is TRBV5-1, the J gene TRBJ1-2; the match to TRBD1 covers 9 bases. The J segment lost 7 bases and the V segment lost 5 bases, leaving 6 bases of the junction unmatched. Germline values: CDR1 SGHRS, CDR2 YFSETQ. CDR3 length equals 13 residues. The CDR3 DNA reads TGCGCCAGCAGACGGACAGGGGAAGGTGGCTACACCTTC. The encoded protein is CASRRTGEGGYTF.

The rearrangement links TRBV18 to TRBJ2-4, with D perhaps matching TRBD1 or TRBD2 (5 bases each). The V end was cut by 3 bases, the J end by 0 bases, with 12 bases between. CDR1 and CDR2 (germline): KGHSH, LQKENI. The CDR3 is made up of 16 amino acids. The CDR3 region is CASSPPGTAAKNIQYF. For the CDR3, the DNA is TGTGCCAGCTCACCTCCAGGGACCGCAGCCAAAAACATTCAGTACTTC.

The chain combines TRBV6-5 with TRBJ1-1; D possibly corresponds to TRBD1 (6 bases). V lost 3 bases and J lost 5, with 16 bases in between. CDR1 is MNHEY and CDR2 is SVGAGI in the germline V gene. The CDR3 is 15 residues long. This CDR3 reads CASSYRRGGGTEAFF. As DNA, the CDR3 is TGTGCCAGCAGTTATCGTAGAGGAGGGGGGACTGAAGCTTTCTTT.

This clone has a handful of counts. The rearrangement links TRBV18 to TRBJ1-3; D uncertain. Trimming removed 7 bases from V and 1 base from J, with 8 bases in between. Germline V gene lookup returns CDR1 KGHSH and CDR2 LQKENI. The CDR3 consists of 13 residues. CDR3 nucleotide sequence: TGTGCCAGCTTCCGGGAATCTGGAAACACCATATATTTT. This translates into CASFRESGNTIYF.

This chain uses TRBV18 with TRBJ2-1; 10 nucleotides agree with TRBD2. The germline gives CDR1 KGHSH, CDR2 LQKENI. V lost 3 bases, J lost 6 bases, and 5 bases stayed unmatched. This CDR3 spans 15 amino acids. Here the CDR3 reads CASSPSGGALNEQFF. The CDR3 DNA sequence: TGTGCCAGCTCACCCAGCGGGGGGGCCCTCAATGAGCAGTTCTTC.

The chain has TRBV7-9 and TRBJ2-2; no reliable D call. The V end lost 2 bases, the J end lost 5 bases, and 12 bases lay between the germline ends. Germline V gene sequence: CDR1 SEHNR, CDR2 FQNEAQ (reference sequence). The CDR3 has 15 amino acids. Written as DNA, the CDR3 is TGTGCCAGCAGCTTAATTGGGGTTCGGACCGGGGAGCTGTTTTTT. It codes for CASSLIGVRTGELFF.